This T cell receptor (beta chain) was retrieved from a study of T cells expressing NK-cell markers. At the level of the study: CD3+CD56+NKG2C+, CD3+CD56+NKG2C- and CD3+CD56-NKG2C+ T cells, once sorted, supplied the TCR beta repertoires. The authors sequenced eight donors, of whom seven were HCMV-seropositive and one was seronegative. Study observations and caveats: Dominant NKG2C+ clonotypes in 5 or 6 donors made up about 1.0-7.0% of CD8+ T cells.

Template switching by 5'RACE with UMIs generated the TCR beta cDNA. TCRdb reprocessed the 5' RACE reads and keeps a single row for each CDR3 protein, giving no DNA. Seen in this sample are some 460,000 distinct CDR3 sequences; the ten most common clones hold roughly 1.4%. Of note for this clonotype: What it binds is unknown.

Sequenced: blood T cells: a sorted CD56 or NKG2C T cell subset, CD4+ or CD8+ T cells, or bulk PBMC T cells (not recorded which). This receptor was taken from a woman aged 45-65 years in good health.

Here the CDR3 reads CASSVVAGGHGNEQFF. The chain couples TRBV9 to TRBJ2-1; TCRdb outputs TRBD2, but without DNA this stays unchecked. The CDR3 runs to 16 residues. Germline V gene sequence: CDR1 SGDLS, CDR2 YYNGEE. The variable domain in full, completed from reference TRBV9 and TRBJ2-1, reads DSGVTQTPKHLITATGQRVTLRCSPRSGDLSVYWYQQSLDQGLQFLIQYYNGEERAKGNILERFSAQQFPDLHSELNLSSLELGDSALYFCASSVVAGGHGNEQFFGPGTRLTVL.